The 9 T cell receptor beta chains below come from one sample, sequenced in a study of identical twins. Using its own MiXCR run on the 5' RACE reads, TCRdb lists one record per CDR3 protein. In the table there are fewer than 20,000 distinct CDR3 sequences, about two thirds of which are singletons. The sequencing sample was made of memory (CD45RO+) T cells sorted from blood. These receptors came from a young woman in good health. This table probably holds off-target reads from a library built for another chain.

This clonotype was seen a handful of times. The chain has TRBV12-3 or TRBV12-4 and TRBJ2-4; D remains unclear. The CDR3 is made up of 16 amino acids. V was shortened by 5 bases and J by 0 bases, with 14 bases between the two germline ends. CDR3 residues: CASSDRHRLAKNIQYF. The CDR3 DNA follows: TGTGCCAGCAGTGACCGACACCGATTAGCCAAAAACATTCAGTACTTC.

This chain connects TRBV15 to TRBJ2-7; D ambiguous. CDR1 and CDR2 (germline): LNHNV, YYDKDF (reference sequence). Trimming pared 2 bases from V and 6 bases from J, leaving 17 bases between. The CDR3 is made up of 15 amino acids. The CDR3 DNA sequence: TGTGCCACCAGCAGACGGATGGATCCTAGTTCCGAGCAGTACTTC. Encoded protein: CATSRRMDPSSEQYF. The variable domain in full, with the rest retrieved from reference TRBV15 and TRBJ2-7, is DAMVIQNPRYQVTQFGKPVTLSCSQTLNHNVMYWYQQKSSQAPKLLFHYYDKDFNNEADTPDNFQSRRPNTSFCFLDIRSPGLGDTAMYLCATSRRMDPSSEQYFGPGTRLTVT.

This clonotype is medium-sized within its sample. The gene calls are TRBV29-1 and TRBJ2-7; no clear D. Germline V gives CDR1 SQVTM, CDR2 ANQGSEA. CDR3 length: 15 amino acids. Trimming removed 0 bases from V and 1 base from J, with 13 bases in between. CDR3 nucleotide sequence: TGCAGCGTTGAAGAGTCTGGGCCAGAGTCCTACGAGCAGTACTTC. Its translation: CSVEESGPESYEQYF.

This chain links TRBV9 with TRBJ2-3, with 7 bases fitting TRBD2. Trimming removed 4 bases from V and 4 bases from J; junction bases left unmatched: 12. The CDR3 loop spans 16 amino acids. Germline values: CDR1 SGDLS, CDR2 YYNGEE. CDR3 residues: CASSPRLAQKSDTQYF. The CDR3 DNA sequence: TGTGCCAGCAGCCCCCGACTAGCCCAGAAGTCAGATACGCAGTATTTT.

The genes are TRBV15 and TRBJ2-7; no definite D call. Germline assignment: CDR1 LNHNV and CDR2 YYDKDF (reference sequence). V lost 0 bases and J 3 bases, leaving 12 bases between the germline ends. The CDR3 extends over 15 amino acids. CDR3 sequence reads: CATSRDSNKFYEQYF. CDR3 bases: TGTGCCACCAGCAGAGATTCTAACAAGTTCTACGAGCAGTACTTC.

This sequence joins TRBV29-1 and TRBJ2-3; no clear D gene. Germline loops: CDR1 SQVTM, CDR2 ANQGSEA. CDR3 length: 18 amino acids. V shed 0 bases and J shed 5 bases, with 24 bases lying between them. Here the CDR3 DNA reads TGCAGCGTTGAAGATCGGCTTCGGCGGCCTTCGAGTCGAGATACGCAGTATTTT. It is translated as CSVEDRLRRPSSRDTQYF.

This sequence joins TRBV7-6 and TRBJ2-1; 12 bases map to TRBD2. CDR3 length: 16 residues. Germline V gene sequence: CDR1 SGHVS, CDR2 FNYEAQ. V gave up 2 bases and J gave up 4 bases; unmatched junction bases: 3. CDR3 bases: TGTGCCAGCAGCTTACCCGGGACTAGCGGGTACAATGAGCAGTTCTTC. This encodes CASSLPGTSGYNEQFF. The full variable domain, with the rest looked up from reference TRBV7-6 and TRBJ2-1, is GAGVSQSPRYKVTKRGQDVALRCDPISGHVSLYWYRQALGQGPEFLTYFNYEAQQDKSGLPNDRFSAERPEGSISTLTIQRTEQRDSAMYRCASSLPGTSGYNEQFFGPGTRLTVL.

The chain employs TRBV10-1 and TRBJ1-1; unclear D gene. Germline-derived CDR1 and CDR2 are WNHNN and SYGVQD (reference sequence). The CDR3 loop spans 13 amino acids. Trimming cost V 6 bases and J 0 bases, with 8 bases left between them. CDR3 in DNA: TGCGCCAGCAGACTTAAAATGAACACTGAAGCTTTCTTT. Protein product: CASRLKMNTEAFF.

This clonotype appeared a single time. The CDR3 DNA is TGCAGCGTTGAAGCAGCCTTCAGGGAGGGAACTGAAGCTTTCTTT. This encodes CSVEAAFREGTEAFF. The V and J genes are TRBV29-1 and TRBJ1-1, with a tentative D call TRBD1 (5 bases). Looked up from germline, CDR1 is SQVTM and CDR2 is ANQGSEA. The germline V and J ends were trimmed by 1 base and 5 bases, with 17 bases remaining between them. This CDR3 spans 15 amino acids. Looking up the rest from reference TRBV29-1 and TRBJ1-1 gives the full variable domain: SAVISQKPSRDICQRGTSLTIQCQVDSQVTMMFWYRQQPGQSLTLIATANQGSEATYESGFVIDKFPISRPNLTFSTLTVSNMSPEDSSIYLCSVEAAFREGTEAFFGQGTRLTVV.